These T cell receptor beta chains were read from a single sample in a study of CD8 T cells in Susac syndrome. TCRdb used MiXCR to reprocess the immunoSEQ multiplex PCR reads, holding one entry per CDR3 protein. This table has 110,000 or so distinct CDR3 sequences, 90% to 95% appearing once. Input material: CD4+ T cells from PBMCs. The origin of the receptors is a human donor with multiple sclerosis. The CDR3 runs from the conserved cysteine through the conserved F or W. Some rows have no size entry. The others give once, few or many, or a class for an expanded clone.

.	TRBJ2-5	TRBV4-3	CASSRGRGKETQYF
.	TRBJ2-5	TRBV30	CAWSVSIGYQETQYF
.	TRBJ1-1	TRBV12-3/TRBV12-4	CASSLLRETEAFF
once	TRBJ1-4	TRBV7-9	CASSSRHPTNEKLFF
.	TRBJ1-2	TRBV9	CASSPEQGARGYTF
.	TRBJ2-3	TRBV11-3	CASSLRLAGLTDTQYF
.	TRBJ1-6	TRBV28	CASEGQAGNSPLHF
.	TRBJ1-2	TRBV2	CASRTGGQGYTF
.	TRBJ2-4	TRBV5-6	CASSLKPAKNIQYF
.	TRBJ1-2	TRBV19	CASSPDRGHYGYTF
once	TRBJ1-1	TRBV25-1	CASSPSGDIGNTEAFF
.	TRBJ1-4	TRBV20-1	CSAMTAVGEKLFF
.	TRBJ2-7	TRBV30	CAWSGSGTPLGYEQYF
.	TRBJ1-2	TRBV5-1	CASRLGQRDSARLDNYGYTF
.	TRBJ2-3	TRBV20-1	CSASHDRPTDTQYF
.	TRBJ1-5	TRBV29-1	CSVGDEMAQHF